Listed here is a single T cell receptor (beta chain). The data were taken from a study of T cell responses to AZD1222 COVID-19 vaccine. Germline-derived CDR1 and CDR2 are LNHDA and SQIVND (reference sequence). V was cut by 5 bases and J by 4 bases, with 17 bases left in between. CDR3 size: 15 residues. TCRdb's table, derived via immunoSEQ multiplex PCR, lists solely in-frame clones and lacks some. The repertoire consists of around 75,000 clones, with roughly 85% occurring once and the leading ten covering about 13%. This chain links TRBV19 with TRBJ1-2; D not resolved. This receptor was obtained from an adult in good health. Sequencing used peripheral blood, obtained on day 0 of AZD1222 vaccination. The CDR3 protein is CASSPPLTTTYGYTF. The CDR3 bases are TGTGCCAGTAGTCCCCCCTTGACAACTACCTATGGCTACACCTTC. Full variable domain (missing parts from reference TRBV19 and TRBJ1-2): DGGITQSPKYLFRKEGQNVTLSCEQNLNHDAMYWYRQDPGQGLRLIYYSQIVNDFQKGDIAEGYSVSREKKESFPLTVTSAQKNPTAFYLCASSPPLTTTYGYTFGSGTRLTVV.